This TCR beta chain was identified in a study of glioma-infiltrating T cells. Study-level results: Non-neoplastic patients had below-expected tissue-blood divergence, while all gliomas exceeded expectation.

As for this clonotype: No antigen is known for it.

The iRepertoire nested amplicon-rescue multiplex PCR amplified TCR alpha and beta CDR3s from RNA. For one-step reverse transcription and amplification, 100-400 ng of tissue mRNA or PBMC total RNA was used. Each CDR3 protein is one row after TCRdb ran MiXCR on the multiplex PCR reads. The sample includes about 180,000 distinct CDR3 sequences, 43% seen only once; the top ten take roughly 5.2%. The sequencing sample was made of glioma tissue, nonneoplastic brain tissue, or PBMCs (not recorded which). The TCR was taken from a human donor with low-grade glioma or glioblastoma, undergoing nonglioma brain surgery, or in good health (not recorded which).

The CDR3 loop reads CASAPMGNPSEAFF. The CDR3 DNA sequence: TGTGCCAGCGCCCCCATGGGCAATCCATCAGAGGCTTTCTTT. The chain couples TRBV2 to TRBJ1-1; unclear D gene. Germline CDR1 SNHLY, CDR2 FYNNEI. The CDR3 loop spans 14 amino acids. Trimming stripped 8 bases from V and 11 bases from J, with 24 bases between. Using reference TRBV2 and TRBJ1-1 for the parts outside the CDR3, the full variable domain is EPEVTQTPSHQVTQMGQEVILRCVPISNHLYFYWYRQILGQKVEFLVSFYNNEISEKSEIFDDQFSVERPDGSNFTLKIRSTKLEDSAMYFCASAPMGNPSEAFFGQGTRLTVV.